Reported below is one T cell receptor beta chain. Its cognate antigen has yet to be identified. The input lacks base qualities; no much larger clone sits a single base away. Preparation of the library involved PCR. DNA from cultured CD4+ T cells underwent TCR sequencing with the Oncomine TCR Beta short-read assay at the Johns Hopkins FTIC core. Genomic DNA was extracted from the cultured CD4+ T cells with the QIAamp micro DNA kit. Oncomine TCR Beta libraries from cultured CD4+ T cells were pooled using unique dual indexes and sequenced on an Illumina iSeq 100. The authors processed their data as follows. Non-productive sequences were removed, and CDR3s not starting with C, not ending with F or W, or shorter than 7 amino acids were discarded. Antigen-specific clonotypes were identified with the MANAFEST web application by comparing peptide-stimulated wells with reference and other culture wells. An FDR below 0.05, an odds ratio above 5, and a productive frequency above 0.1% in at least two of three replicate wells were required for clones to be considered positive. A clonotype was classed as cross-reactive if the clonotype showed significant expansion both in SARS-CoV-2 spike wells and in at least one common cold coronavirus spike condition. Levenshtein distances (stringdist) and unrooted phylogenetic trees (ape) in R version 3.6.1 were used to assess CDR3 homology. TCRdb reanalyzed the raw reads on its own, using fastp at Q25 for trimming and MiXCR for clone calling, and kept in-frame beta chains. Every distinct CDR3 protein forms one entry, paired with its most common genes and DNA. TCRdb's processing, not the study's, gives the V and J calls here. The table for this sample lists 9,000 or so distinct CDR3 sequences; roughly 50% of them were counted only once. 20% to 25% of the sample is in the top ten clones.

This sample is part of a study of vaccination and CD4 T cells after COVID-19 (dated by TCRdb to the early 2020s). Some background on the complete study: The convalescent cohort included six males and four females, with two Hispanic individuals, seven Caucasians, two Asians and one multiracial person. Participants got two doses of the Pfizer-BioNTech BNT162b2 vaccine (n=8) or two doses of the Moderna mRNA-1273 vaccine (n=2). Post-COVID blood samples from convalescent patients were collected a median of roughly 100 days after diagnosis, with a range of roughly 35 to 170 days. Post-vaccine blood samples were collected a median of about 66 days after the second vaccine dose, ranging from roughly 13 to 250 days. Culture stimuli were overlapping spike peptide pools from SARS-CoV-2 and from the common cold coronaviruses HCoV-NL63, HCoV-OC43 and HCoV-229E. Control cultures used a CEFX viral epitope pool as positive control, an HIV-1 Nef peptide pool as negative control, or no peptide. The spike-specific CD4+ TCR repertoire was compared before and after mRNA vaccination in 10 COVID-19 convalescent patients and a handful of infection-naive healthy vaccine recipients. Memory CD4+ T cell crossreactivity between SARS-CoV-2 and common cold coronavirus spike proteins was assessed at the TCR clonotype level in an earlier paper using these donors.

The V end loses 2 bases and the J end loses 7 bases, and a stretch of 14 bases separates them. There are 14 amino acids in the CDR3, from cysteine to phenylalanine inclusive. This entry keeps only the CDR3 DNA: 42 bases, framed from base 1. CDR1 and CDR2, per the germline V gene, are MNHEY and SVGAGI. The sample's treatment or condition label is to be understood as: approximately nine-day PBMC culture with coronavirus spike peptide pools or control peptides (ViraFEST assay). CD4+ T cells from unexposed donors were collected before the COVID-19 pandemic (2011-2018). The ViraFEST assay, used in the study, expanded antigen-specific T cells with peptide pools and then identified the expanded clonotypes through TCR sequencing. PBMCs were cultured at about 2 million per well in IMDM supplemented with 5% human AB serum and 8.5 to 10 IU/ml IL-2, with approximately 9.5 ug/ml peptide pools added. On days 3 and 7, half of the culture medium was replaced with fresh IL-2-containing medium. After approximately 11 days of culture, CD4+ T cells were isolated by negative selection with the EasySep CD4+ T cell isolation kit. As cell number allowed, CD4+ T cells from unexposed donors were tested for reactivity to SARS-CoV-2 S and N and to four common cold coronavirus spike pools. Ficoll-Paque Plus gradient centrifugation was used to isolate PBMCs from whole blood, and the isolated PBMCs were then either used fresh or cryopreserved at -140C. Each culture condition was generally run in triplicate wells. Leukapheresis product for the unexposed donors was bought commercially.

Summary of the overall study and its limitations: The median count of SARS-CoV-2-reactive clonotypes went up from some 23 after infection to roughly 38 after vaccination, although the change was not significant. Relatively few convalescent patients were included in the study, and early timepoints after natural infection were not analyzed. Among the post-vaccine SARS-CoV-2-reactive clones in convalescent patients, a median 86.3% showed up only after vaccination, which suggests vaccine-specific priming. Of the vaccine-specific clones found in convalescent patients, nearly all (304 of 307) were mono-reactive for SARS-CoV-2 spike instead of being cross-reactive with common cold coronaviruses.

The chain joins TRBV6-5 to TRBJ1-2; a tentative D call is TRBD1 (5 bases match). This TCR derives from a human donor in good health. The sequenced sample was CD4+ T cells from blood, cultured in vitro. The nucleotide sequence is TGTGCCAGCAGTTACCCTCGCAGGGTCGGTGGCTACACCTTC. Its translation is CASSYPRRVGGYTF.